These T cell receptor beta chains were read from a single sample in a study of T cell responses to AZD1222 COVID-19 vaccine. Repertoires were generated with immunoSEQ multiplex PCR, while TCRdb's copy carries only in-frame clones and drops some. The top ten clones hold 1.3% of a sample with 180,000 or so clones, approximately 90% of them seen once. The sequencing here drew on peripheral blood, taken 28 days after the second AZD1222 dose. Every receptor here comes from an adult who received the AZD1222 COVID-19 vaccine. The CDR3 runs from the conserved cysteine through the conserved F or W. Each record gives: J gene, V gene, D gene, clone size, CDR3 DNA, CDR3 protein. A D gene is named only where the DNA matches it firmly. Size values are once, few and many counts, or a class for expanded clones, and some rows have none.

J gene: TRBJ1-3; V gene: TRBV11-2; D gene: NA; clone size: once; CDR3 DNA: TGTGCCAGCAGCTTAGCCCCGGAAAAAAGAAACACCATATATTTT; CDR3 protein: CASSLAPEKRNTIYF
J gene: TRBJ1-6; V gene: TRBV9; D gene: NA; clone size: NA; CDR3 DNA: TGTGCCAGCAGCGCCTCGGGCGGAGACTCCTATAATTCACCCCTCCACTTT; CDR3 protein: CASSASGGDSYNSPLHF
J gene: TRBJ2-5; V gene: TRBV5-6; D gene: TRBD1; clone size: NA; CDR3 DNA: TGTGCCAGCAGCCCGGACAGGGGGCGAGAGACCCAGTACTTC; CDR3 protein: CASSPDRGRETQYF
J gene: TRBJ2-1; V gene: TRBV6-5; D gene: NA; clone size: NA; CDR3 DNA: TGTGCCAGCAGCCGAACTAGTTTCGGTGAGCAGTTCTTC; CDR3 protein: CASSRTSFGEQFF
J gene: TRBJ2-1; V gene: TRBV7-6; D gene: TRBD2; clone size: NA; CDR3 DNA: TGTGCCAGCAGCTCCTCTAGCGGACGTGCCTACAATGAGCAGTTCTTC; CDR3 protein: CASSSSSGRAYNEQFF
J gene: TRBJ2-3; V gene: TRBV7-2; D gene: TRBD2; clone size: NA; CDR3 DNA: TGTGCCAGCAGCTTAGGGGGGAGGGGCACTAGCACAGATACGCAGTATTTT; CDR3 protein: CASSLGGRGTSTDTQYF
J gene: TRBJ2-7; V gene: TRBV4-3; D gene: TRBD1; clone size: once; CDR3 DNA: TGCGCCAGCAGCCAAGATGGCAGGGGGCACGTGAACGAGCAGTACTTC; CDR3 protein: CASSQDGRGHVNEQYF
J gene: TRBJ2-1; V gene: TRBV20-1; D gene: TRBD2; clone size: NA; CDR3 DNA: TGCAGTGCTAGTGCTAGCGGGAGGTTTGGTGAGCAGTTCTTC; CDR3 protein: CSASASGRFGEQFF
J gene: TRBJ1-6; V gene: TRBV19; D gene: NA; clone size: NA; CDR3 DNA: TGTGCCAGTAGCCTTGGAAGTCCTCTCAATTCACCCCTCCACTTT; CDR3 protein: CASSLGSPLNSPLHF
J gene: TRBJ2-1; V gene: TRBV2; D gene: NA; clone size: NA; CDR3 DNA: TGTGCCAGCAGTGAAACTCAAAGCTACAATGAGCAGTTCTTC; CDR3 protein: CASSETQSYNEQFF
J gene: TRBJ1-1; V gene: TRBV11-2; D gene: NA; clone size: NA; CDR3 DNA: TGTGCCAGCAGCCCAAAGGGAGGGGTTAACACTGAAGCTTTCTTT; CDR3 protein: CASSPKGGVNTEAFF
J gene: TRBJ1-6; V gene: TRBV28; D gene: NA; clone size: NA; CDR3 DNA: TGTGCCAGCAGACGACAGAATTCACCCCTCCACTTT; CDR3 protein: CASRRQNSPLHF
J gene: TRBJ1-5; V gene: TRBV28; D gene: NA; clone size: NA; CDR3 DNA: TGTGCCAGCAGTATGGGGGGGGGATGGGGCAATCAGCCCCAGCATTTT; CDR3 protein: CASSMGGGWGNQPQHF
J gene: TRBJ1-3; V gene: TRBV9; D gene: TRBD1; clone size: NA; CDR3 DNA: TGTGCCAGCAGCGTACGGACAGGGAACACCATATATTTT; CDR3 protein: CASSVRTGNTIYF
J gene: TRBJ1-1; V gene: TRBV7-9; D gene: NA; clone size: NA; CDR3 DNA: TGTGCCAGCAGCTTAGTCCAAGGGGCGACTGAAGCTTTCTTT; CDR3 protein: CASSLVQGATEAFF
J gene: TRBJ1-2; V gene: TRBV3-1/TRBV3-2; D gene: NA; clone size: NA; CDR3 DNA: TGTGCCAGCAGCCCCAGAAACTATGGCTACACCTTC; CDR3 protein: CASSPRNYGYTF
J gene: TRBJ1-4; V gene: TRBV19; D gene: NA; clone size: NA; CDR3 DNA: TGTGCCAGTAGTATAGCCCGGGGGAGGAATGAAAAACTGTTTTTT; CDR3 protein: CASSIARGRNEKLFF
J gene: TRBJ1-4; V gene: TRBV10-3; D gene: TRBD1; clone size: once; CDR3 DNA: TGTGCCACCTGGGGGGGACAGGGAGGGTCAAATGAAAAACTGTTTTTT; CDR3 protein: CATWGGQGGSNEKLFF
J gene: TRBJ1-6; V gene: TRBV25-1; D gene: NA; clone size: NA; CDR3 DNA: TGTGCCAGCAGTGAATACGGGGTAGATAATTCACCCCTCCACTTT; CDR3 protein: CASSEYGVDNSPLHF
J gene: TRBJ1-2; V gene: TRBV5-1; D gene: NA; clone size: NA; CDR3 DNA: TGCGCCAGCAGCTTTGGCGAGGAAGGCTACACCTTC; CDR3 protein: CASSFGEEGYTF
J gene: TRBJ1-2; V gene: TRBV5-4; D gene: NA; clone size: NA; CDR3 DNA: TGTGCCAGCAGCTTGGAACGGGATAACTATGGCTACACCTTC; CDR3 protein: CASSLERDNYGYTF
J gene: TRBJ1-2; V gene: TRBV18; D gene: NA; clone size: NA; CDR3 DNA: TGTGCCAGCTCACCTACCCTGTCCCGAGAAACCCCTAGAGGCTACACCTTC; CDR3 protein: CASSPTLSRETPRGYTF
J gene: TRBJ2-5; V gene: TRBV28; D gene: NA; clone size: NA; CDR3 DNA: TGTGCCAGCAGTGCCCAGACTGCCGGGGATGAGACCCAGTACTTC; CDR3 protein: CASSAQTAGDETQYF
J gene: TRBJ1-2; V gene: TRBV6-2/TRBV6-3; D gene: NA; clone size: NA; CDR3 DNA: TGTGCCAGCAGTTATCACGACAGACCCTATGGCTACACCTTC; CDR3 protein: CASSYHDRPYGYTF
J gene: TRBJ2-2; V gene: TRBV5-4; D gene: TRBD1; clone size: NA; CDR3 DNA: TGTGCCAGCAGCCGGCGCCAGGGGGCGAGCACCGGGGAGCTGTTTTTT; CDR3 protein: CASSRRQGASTGELFF
J gene: TRBJ1-2; V gene: TRBV29-1; D gene: NA; clone size: NA; CDR3 DNA: TGCAGCGTTGAAGCCCCAAGGAGGTATGGCTATGGCTACACCTTC; CDR3 protein: CSVEAPRRYGYGYTF
J gene: TRBJ1-5; V gene: TRBV21-1; D gene: NA; clone size: NA; CDR3 DNA: TGTGCCACCAATCATGGAACCATGGATAGCAATCAGCCCCAGCATTTT; CDR3 protein: CATNHGTMDSNQPQHF
J gene: TRBJ1-4; V gene: TRBV15; D gene: NA; clone size: few; CDR3 DNA: TGTGCCACCAGCAGAGATAATGACAGGAGGCGTGAAAAACTGTTTTTT; CDR3 protein: CATSRDNDRRREKLFF
J gene: TRBJ2-7; V gene: TRBV4-3; D gene: TRBD1; clone size: NA; CDR3 DNA: TGCGCCAGCAGCCAAGAAGGGGGCCACGGCTACGAGCAGTACTTC; CDR3 protein: CASSQEGGHGYEQYF
J gene: TRBJ2-5; V gene: TRBV30; D gene: TRBD1; clone size: NA; CDR3 DNA: TGTGCCGGGACAGCCCGGGAAGAGACCCAGTACTTC; CDR3 protein: CAGTAREETQYF
J gene: TRBJ1-1; V gene: TRBV3-1/TRBV3-2; D gene: NA; clone size: NA; CDR3 DNA: TGTGCCAGCAGCCAAGGGGCGGATCGGGTCGAAGCTTTCTTT; CDR3 protein: CASSQGADRVEAFF
J gene: TRBJ1-1; V gene: TRBV7-9; D gene: NA; clone size: NA; CDR3 DNA: TGTGCCAGCAGCCACGGGGGGACTGAAGCTTTCTTT; CDR3 protein: CASSHGGTEAFF
J gene: TRBJ2-1; V gene: TRBV5-1; D gene: TRBD1; clone size: NA; CDR3 DNA: TGCGCCAGCAGCACCCGGGACAGATTCTACAATGAGCAGTTCTTC; CDR3 protein: CASSTRDRFYNEQFF
J gene: TRBJ1-1; V gene: TRBV14; D gene: NA; clone size: NA; CDR3 DNA: TGTGCCAGCAGCCAAGAGCCGGGGGCTCTGAACACTGAAGCTTTCTTT; CDR3 protein: CASSQEPGALNTEAFF
J gene: TRBJ2-7; V gene: TRBV27; D gene: TRBD2; clone size: NA; CDR3 DNA: TGTGCCAGCAGTTTAAAAGGGACTAGCGGGAAATACGAGCAGTACTTC; CDR3 protein: CASSLKGTSGKYEQYF
J gene: TRBJ2-6; V gene: TRBV5-4; D gene: NA; clone size: NA; CDR3 DNA: TGTGCCAGCAGCTTGAACAGGGAAGGCTCTGGGGCCAACGTCCTGACTTTC; CDR3 protein: CASSLNREGSGANVLTF
J gene: TRBJ1-2; V gene: TRBV2; D gene: NA; clone size: NA; CDR3 DNA: TGTGCCAGCAGTGAGGCGGCTGACGTTGGCTACACCTTC; CDR3 protein: CASSEAADVGYTF
J gene: TRBJ1-5; V gene: TRBV30; D gene: NA; clone size: NA; CDR3 DNA: TGTGCCTGGAGTATTCGGGGTGTTGGCAATCAGCCCCAGCATTTT; CDR3 protein: CAWSIRGVGNQPQHF
J gene: TRBJ1-1; V gene: TRBV14; D gene: TRBD1; clone size: NA; CDR3 DNA: TGTGCCAGCAGCCAAATAGGGGGCGAGCCTGAAGCTTTCTTT; CDR3 protein: CASSQIGGEPEAFF
J gene: TRBJ2-3; V gene: TRBV30; D gene: NA; clone size: NA; CDR3 DNA: TGTGCCTGGAGTGCCCAAGGGGGTCTTCGCGATACGCAGTATTTT; CDR3 protein: CAWSAQGGLRDTQYF
J gene: TRBJ1-4; V gene: TRBV7-9; D gene: TRBD1; clone size: NA; CDR3 DNA: TGTGCCAGCAGCTTTCCCCAGACAGGGGTAGAGAATGAAAAACTGTTTTTT; CDR3 protein: CASSFPQTGVENEKLFF
J gene: TRBJ1-4; V gene: TRBV5-1; D gene: TRBD1; clone size: NA; CDR3 DNA: TGCGCCAGCAGCTTGGCGGGGACAGGGGGTGAAAAACTGTTTTTT; CDR3 protein: CASSLAGTGGEKLFF
J gene: TRBJ1-3; V gene: TRBV7-9; D gene: NA; clone size: NA; CDR3 DNA: TGTGCCAGCAGCCCGACCGGTTTGGGGGGCTCTGGAAACACCATATATTTT; CDR3 protein: CASSPTGLGGSGNTIYF
J gene: TRBJ1-1; V gene: TRBV5-1; D gene: NA; clone size: few; CDR3 DNA: TGCGCCAGCAAAGCCGACAGACTGAACACTGAAGCTTTCTTT; CDR3 protein: CASKADRLNTEAFF
J gene: TRBJ2-7; V gene: TRBV3-1/TRBV3-2; D gene: TRBD2; clone size: NA; CDR3 DNA: TGTGCCAGCAGCCTGCTAGCGGGGGGCTACGAGCAGTACTTC; CDR3 protein: CASSLLAGGYEQYF
J gene: TRBJ2-1; V gene: TRBV10-3; D gene: TRBD2; clone size: NA; CDR3 DNA: TGTGCCATCAGTGAGCCCAAAACTAGCGGGGAGAACAATGAGCAGTTCTTC; CDR3 protein: CAISEPKTSGENNEQFF
J gene: TRBJ2-2; V gene: TRBV4-1; D gene: NA; clone size: NA; CDR3 DNA: TGCGCCAGCAGCCAAGAAGCGCTCCCGAACACCGGGGAGCTGTTTTTT; CDR3 protein: CASSQEALPNTGELFF
J gene: TRBJ1-1; V gene: TRBV7-2; D gene: NA; clone size: NA; CDR3 DNA: TGTGCCAGCAGCTCCCAGACAGCAAACACTGAAGCTTTCTTT; CDR3 protein: CASSSQTANTEAFF
J gene: TRBJ1-2; V gene: TRBV10-2; D gene: NA; clone size: NA; CDR3 DNA: TGCGCCAGCAGCGCTAGCATTACAGGCGTCTATGGCTACACCTTC; CDR3 protein: CASSASITGVYGYTF
J gene: TRBJ1-2; V gene: TRBV7-9; D gene: NA; clone size: NA; CDR3 DNA: TGTGCCAGCAGTCCTGTTCTTTATTATGGCTACACCTTC; CDR3 protein: CASSPVLYYGYTF
J gene: TRBJ2-2; V gene: TRBV2; D gene: TRBD2; clone size: NA; CDR3 DNA: TGTGCCAGCAGTGAAAATAGCGGGATCTCACGGGGCGGGGAGCTGTTTTTT; CDR3 protein: CASSENSGISRGGELFF
J gene: TRBJ1-1; V gene: TRBV29-1; D gene: NA; clone size: NA; CDR3 DNA: TGCAGCGTTGATCACGGGCCCGGACAGCCTATGAACACTGAAGCTTTCTTT; CDR3 protein: CSVDHGPGQPMNTEAFF
J gene: TRBJ1-2; V gene: TRBV7-9; D gene: NA; clone size: NA; CDR3 DNA: TGTGCCAGCAGCTCGTACTACATGGCCGCTAACTATGGCTACACCTTC; CDR3 protein: CASSSYYMAANYGYTF
J gene: TRBJ1-4; V gene: TRBV19; D gene: NA; clone size: once; CDR3 DNA: TGTGCCAGTAGTATAAGGGGGGCGGCTAATGAAAAACTGTTTTTT; CDR3 protein: CASSIRGAANEKLFF
J gene: TRBJ2-7; V gene: TRBV6-2/TRBV6-3; D gene: NA; clone size: NA; CDR3 DNA: TGTGCCAGCAGTTACGTGGCAGGGGAACTGTCGGAGGAGTACTTC; CDR3 protein: CASSYVAGELSEEYF